This T cell receptor (beta chain) emerged from a study of blood T cells in healthy people across ages. Study context: Template switching retrieved approximately one barcoded beta molecule for each two T cells.

Germline CDR1 is SGHVS and CDR2 is FQNEAQ. Trimming cost V 6 bases and J 3 bases, with 15 bases left between them. This CDR3 region has 14 residues. In this sample, this clonotype turned up a few times. The target antigen is unknown. Sample-barcoded 5' priming and a J-beta primer mix drove a second PCR of about 6 to 11 cycles. TCRdb reprocessed the 5' RACE reads via MiXCR and lists one record per CDR3 protein. The sample carries more than 500,000 distinct CDR3 sequences, 27% recorded once. Each sample had at least 6 million PBMCs isolated. General observations from the study: Considered underestimates were the diversity estimates obtained from one million T cells. Aged donors had fewer naive CD4+ cells and lower diversity than long-lived donors.

The receptor's source is a woman between 70 and 85 years old in good health. The material sequenced was blood. The V and J genes are TRBV7-8 and TRBJ2-7; D gene ambiguous. CDR3 in amino acids: CASSLTSYSYEQYF. The CDR3, as DNA: TGTGCCAGCAGTCTTACCTCCTACAGCTACGAGCAGTACTTC.